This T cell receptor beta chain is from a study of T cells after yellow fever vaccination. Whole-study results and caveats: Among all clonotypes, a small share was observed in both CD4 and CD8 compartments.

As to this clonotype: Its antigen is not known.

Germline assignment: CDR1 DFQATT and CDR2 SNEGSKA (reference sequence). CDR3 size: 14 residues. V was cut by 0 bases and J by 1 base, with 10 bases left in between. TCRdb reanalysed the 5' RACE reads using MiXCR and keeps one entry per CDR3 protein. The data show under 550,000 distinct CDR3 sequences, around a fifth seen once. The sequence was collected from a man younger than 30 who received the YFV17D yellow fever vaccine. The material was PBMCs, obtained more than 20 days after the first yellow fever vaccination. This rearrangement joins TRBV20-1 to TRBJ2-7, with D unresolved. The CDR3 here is CSARDGPASYEQYF. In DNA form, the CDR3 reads TGCAGTGCTAGAGATGGTCCGGCGTCCTACGAGCAGTACTTC.